Below, 3 T cell receptor beta chains from the same sample are listed, as sequenced in a study of blood T cell repertoires in COVID-19. Generated by immunoSEQ multiplex PCR, the TCRdb table keeps only in-frame clones and is missing some. The profile shows almost 500,000 clones, about 88% of them singletons. The specimen was PBMCs or T cells enriched from blood (not recorded which). These receptors came from a woman in her fifties or sixties who had recovered from COVID-19.

The V call is TRBV19, the J call TRBJ1-5; D gene ambiguous. This CDR3 spans 13 amino acids. V lost 7 bases to trimming and J lost 5 bases, with 12 bases between them. Per the germline V gene, CDR1 is LNHDA and CDR2 is SQIVND (reference sequence). The CDR3 DNA is TGTGCCAGTAATACGTTAGTCGATCAGCCCCAGCATTTT. Translated, it gives CASNTLVDQPQHF.

This clone was counted once. CDR3 sequence: CASSEALGQYAQYV. The DNA of the CDR3 is TGTGCCAGCAGTGAAGCCCTGGGACAGTACGCGCAGTACGTC. This chain uses TRBV6-1 with TRBJ2-7; TRBD1 matches 7 bases. This CDR3 contains 14 residues. Germline CDR1 MNHNS, CDR2 SASEGT.

V gene TRBV12-5 combines with J gene TRBJ2-3; 11 positions agree with TRBD2. Germline CDR1 is LGHNT and CDR2 is FRNRAP. The V and J ends lost 5 bases and 3 bases, in that order; junction bases with no gene match: 4. The CDR3 totals 15 residues. The CDR3 is CASGAPSGGTDTQYF. The DNA of the CDR3 is TGTGCTAGTGGTGCTCCTAGCGGGGGGACAGATACGCAGTATTTT.